These T cell receptor beta chains were read from a single sample in a study of shared clonotypes between healthy human individuals. Using immunoSEQ multiplex PCR, the repertoire was profiled, and TCRdb retains in-frame clones only, with some absent. The sample has 1.4 million or so clones, 98% seen once; the top ten hold approximately 0.4%. Sequencing used naive CD4+ T cells sorted from blood. Receptors originate from a man under 40 in good health. CDR3s include the opening cysteine and the closing phenylalanine or tryptophan.

V	J	CDR3
TRBV19	TRBJ1-5	CASNQGFRRMPQHF
TRBV4-2	TRBJ2-2	CASSRGQGATGELFF
TRBV5-1	TRBJ2-5	CASSFGGSLETQYF
TRBV6-5	TRBJ2-3	CASRTSASTDTQYF
TRBV5-4	TRBJ2-3	CASSSGRWGTDTQYF
TRBV13	TRBJ2-1	CASSLVTPLNEQFF
TRBV19	TRBJ2-3	CASSMSSDTQYF
TRBV11-2	TRBJ1-5	CASSLLAQGRSNQPQHF
TRBV5-1	TRBJ2-6	CASAQGVSGANVLTF
TRBV10-2	TRBJ2-1	CASSTSTGGEQFF
TRBV5-1	TRBJ2-3	CASSLGTGGTDTQYF
TRBV2	TRBJ2-7	CASRTGTGPYEQYF
TRBV6-5	TRBJ2-7	CASSWSPQRPPYEQYF
TRBV7-2	TRBJ1-5	CASSLEQGFNQPQHF
TRBV11-2	TRBJ2-3	CASSLDPPGTSLTDTQYF
TRBV18	TRBJ1-1	CASSPPAGGAYTEAFF
TRBV1	TRBJ1-2	CTSSQRRRDNYGYTF
TRBV10-3	TRBJ2-3	CAITSTRDTDTQYF
TRBV9	TRBJ1-2	CASSVAPRQGGDGYTF
TRBV11-3	TRBJ2-7	CASSIDRGSSAGEQYF
TRBV12-2	TRBJ2-7	CASRRLTSGIHEQYF
TRBV5-6	TRBJ2-7	CASSLDRGTRGEQYF
TRBV18	TRBJ1-3	CASSPLDEGVGNTIYF
TRBV7-9	TRBJ1-5	CASSPSPGQPNQPQHF
TRBV28	TRBJ2-5	CASRPPTARQETQYF
TRBV19	TRBJ2-7	CASTPTSGSHEQYF